The entry below gives a single T cell receptor beta chain sequence along with its context. Its target is unknown. The time point: recipient sample about 28 days before transplant, after cytoreduction. Recipients were bled about 28 days pretransplant and at posttransplant days 30, 100, 180. These data come from a study of T cell clonotyping in hematopoietic cell transplantation. Looking at the study overall: Pretransplant recipient samples were taken after cytoreduction. Study results and caveats: CD4 and CD8 repertoire contributions could not be separated without sorting. Broader posttransplant TCR repertoire diversity was predicted by graft donor and pretransplant recipient Inverse Simpson Index values.

The CDR3 contains 15 residues. Germline V CDR1 and CDR2: SGHNT, YYREEE (reference sequence). Deletions cut 1 base from V and 0 bases from J, with 7 bases between. TCRdb's table, derived via immunoSEQ multiplex PCR, lists solely in-frame clones and lacks some. Of tens of thousands of clones in the sample, 90% to 96% are singletons; the top ten hold approximately 1.8%. The sequence was obtained from a woman between 45 and 65 years old with acute myeloid leukemia. Some clones in this sample may be carry-over from other donors' samples. The chain recombines TRBV5-4 with TRBJ1-4, with D unclear. Sample: peripheral blood mononuclear cells, taken before stem cell transplant. The CDR3 protein is CASSLRAATNEKLFF. For the CDR3, the DNA is TGTGCCAGCAGCTTGAGGGCAGCAACTAATGAAAAACTGTTTTTT. Drawing the rest from reference TRBV5-4 and TRBJ1-4, the complete variable domain is ETGVTQSPTHLIKTRGQQVTLRCSSQSGHNTVSWYQQALGQGPQFIFQYYREEENGRGNFPPRFSGLQFPNYSSELNVNALELDDSALYLCASSLRAATNEKLFFGSGTQLSVL.